This T cell receptor beta chain originates from a study of post-analysis software for immune sequencing data. General study findings and limits: Same-batch preparations were strongly co-clustered by F measure. In multiple sclerosis, normalized Chao1 diversity was significantly below that of controls.

This clonotype came up a few times. The antigen is not known. The library was made from cDNA and included unique molecular identifiers. Each batch of roughly 1 to 11 million T cells produced around 460,000 cDNA molecules. TCRdb analysed the PCR reads with MiXCR anew, one entry per CDR3 protein. The table records roughly 150,000 distinct CDR3 sequences, 35% to 40% of them present only once. The TCR sequence derives from a girl between 5 and 17 years old with multiple sclerosis. This material consisted of blood, taken after autologous hematopoietic stem cell transplantation.

The DNA for the CDR3 is TGTGCCAGCAGCTTAGCCCCGCGAGAGACCCAGTACTTC. This sequence encodes CASSLAPRETQYF. The chain uses TRBV7-9 and TRBJ2-5, with D unresolved. V gave up 0 bases and J gave up 4 bases, with 6 bases separating them. The CDR3 is made up of 13 amino acids. Germline loops: CDR1 SEHNR, CDR2 FQNEAQ (reference sequence). Using reference TRBV7-9 and TRBJ2-5 for the parts outside the CDR3, the full variable domain is DTGVSQNPRHKITKRGQNVTFRCDPISEHNRLYWYRQTLGQGPEFLTYFQNEAQLEKSRLLSDRFSAERPKGSFSTLEIQRTEQGDSAMYLCASSLAPRETQYFGPGTRLLVL.